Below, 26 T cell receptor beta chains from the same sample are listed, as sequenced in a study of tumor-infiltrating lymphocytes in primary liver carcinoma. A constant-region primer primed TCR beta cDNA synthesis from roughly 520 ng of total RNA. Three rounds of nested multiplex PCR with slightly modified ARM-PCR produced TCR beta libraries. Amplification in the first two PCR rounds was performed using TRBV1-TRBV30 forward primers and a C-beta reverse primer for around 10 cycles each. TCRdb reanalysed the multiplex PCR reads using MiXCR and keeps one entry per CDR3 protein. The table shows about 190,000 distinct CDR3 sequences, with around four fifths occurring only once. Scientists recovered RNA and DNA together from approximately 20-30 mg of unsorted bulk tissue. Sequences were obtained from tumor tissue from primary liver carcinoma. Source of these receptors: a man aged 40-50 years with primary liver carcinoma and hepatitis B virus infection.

CDR3 residues: CASNVGQSYEQYF. The DNA of the CDR3 is TGTGCCAGTAACGTGGGACAATCATACGAGCAGTACTTC. This chain links TRBV11-3 with TRBJ2-7; possible D gene TRBD1, 6 bases. Germline assignment: CDR1 SGHNT and CDR2 YENEEA. Trimming shortened V by 9 bases and J by 4 bases, and 16 bases separated the two germline ends. The CDR3 is made up of 13 amino acids.

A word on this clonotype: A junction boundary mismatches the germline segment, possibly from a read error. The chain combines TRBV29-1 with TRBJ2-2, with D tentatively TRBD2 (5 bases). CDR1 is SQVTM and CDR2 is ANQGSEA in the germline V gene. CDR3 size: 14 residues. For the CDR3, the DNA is TGCAGTGTTGAAGATCGGACCGTGGACGGGGTGCTGTTTTTT. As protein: CSVEDRTVDGVLFF.

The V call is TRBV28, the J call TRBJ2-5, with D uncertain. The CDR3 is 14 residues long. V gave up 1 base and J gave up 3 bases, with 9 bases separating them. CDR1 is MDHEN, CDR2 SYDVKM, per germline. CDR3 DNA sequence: TGTGCCAGCAGTTTATCCCGAGAGGAAGAGACCCAGTACTTC. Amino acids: CASSLSREEETQYF.

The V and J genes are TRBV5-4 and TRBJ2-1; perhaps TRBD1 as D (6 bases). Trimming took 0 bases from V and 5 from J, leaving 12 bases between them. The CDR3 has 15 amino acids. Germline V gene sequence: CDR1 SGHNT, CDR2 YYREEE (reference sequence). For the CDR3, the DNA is TGTGCCAGCAGCTTGGAGGGCAGGGGCCACAATGAGCAGTTCTTC. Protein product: CASSLEGRGHNEQFF.

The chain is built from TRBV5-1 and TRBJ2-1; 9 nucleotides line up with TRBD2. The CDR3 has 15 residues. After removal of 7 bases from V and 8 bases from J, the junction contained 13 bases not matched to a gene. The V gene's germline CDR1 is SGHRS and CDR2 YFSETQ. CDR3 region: CASGTCGRVGDEQFF. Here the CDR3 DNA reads TGCGCCAGCGGTACTTGCGGGAGGGTCGGGGATGAGCAGTTCTTC.

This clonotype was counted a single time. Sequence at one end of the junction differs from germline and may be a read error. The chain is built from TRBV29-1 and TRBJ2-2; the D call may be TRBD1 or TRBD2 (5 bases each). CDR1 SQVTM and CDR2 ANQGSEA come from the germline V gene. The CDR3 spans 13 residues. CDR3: CSVDTRNTGDLFF. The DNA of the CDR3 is TGCAGCGTTGATACCAGGAACACCGGGGACCTGTTTTTT.

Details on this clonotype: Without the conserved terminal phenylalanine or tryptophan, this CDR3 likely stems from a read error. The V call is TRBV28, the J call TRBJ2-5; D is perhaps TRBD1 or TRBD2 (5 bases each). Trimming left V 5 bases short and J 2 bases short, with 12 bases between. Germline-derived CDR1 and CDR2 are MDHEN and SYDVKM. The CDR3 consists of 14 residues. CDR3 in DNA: TGTGCCAGCAGTCGGGACCTTGGACAAGAGACCCAGTACTAC. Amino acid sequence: CASSRDLGQETQYY.

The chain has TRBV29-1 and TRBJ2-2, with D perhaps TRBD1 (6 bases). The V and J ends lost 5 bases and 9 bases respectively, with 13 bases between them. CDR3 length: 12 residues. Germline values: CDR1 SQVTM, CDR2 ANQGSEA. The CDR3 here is CSVLRGHRELFF. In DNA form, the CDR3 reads TGCAGCGTTCTCAGGGGACACCGGGAGCTGTTTTTT.

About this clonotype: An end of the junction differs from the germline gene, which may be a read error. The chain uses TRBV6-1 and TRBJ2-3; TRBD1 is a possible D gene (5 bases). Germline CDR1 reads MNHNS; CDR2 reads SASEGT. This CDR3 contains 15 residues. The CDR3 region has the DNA TGTGCCGCAGCCCCCACAGAGGCGATGACAGATACGCTGTATTTT. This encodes CAAAPTEAMTDTLYF.

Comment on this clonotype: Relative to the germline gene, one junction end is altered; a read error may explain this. CDR3 loop: CGVGAEKGVDGYTF. CDR3 nucleotide sequence: TGCGGCGTTGGAGCGGAAAAAGGGGTGGATGGCTACACCTTC. V gene TRBV29-1 combines with J gene TRBJ1-2; TRBD1 might be the D (5 bases). This CDR3 has 14 amino acids. Germline V gene lookup returns CDR1 SQVTM and CDR2 ANQGSEA.

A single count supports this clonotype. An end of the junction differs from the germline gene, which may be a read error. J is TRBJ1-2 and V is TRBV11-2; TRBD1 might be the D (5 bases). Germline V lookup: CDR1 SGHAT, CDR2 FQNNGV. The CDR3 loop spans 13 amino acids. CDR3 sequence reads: CISSVGRGGGYTF. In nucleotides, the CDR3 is TGTATCAGCAGCGTCGGGAGGGGTGGAGGCTACACATTC.

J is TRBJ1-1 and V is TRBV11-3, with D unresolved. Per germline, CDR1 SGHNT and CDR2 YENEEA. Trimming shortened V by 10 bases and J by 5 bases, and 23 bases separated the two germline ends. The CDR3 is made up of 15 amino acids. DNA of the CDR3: TGTGCCAACAGTCCAGGATACTGTTGGGGTACTGAAGCTTTCTTT. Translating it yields CANSPGYCWGTEAFF.

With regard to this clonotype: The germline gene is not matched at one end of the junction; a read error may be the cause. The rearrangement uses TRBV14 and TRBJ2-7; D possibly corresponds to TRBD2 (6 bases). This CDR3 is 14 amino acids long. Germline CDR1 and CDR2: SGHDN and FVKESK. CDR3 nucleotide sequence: TGTGTCAGCAGCCAAGCGGGCTTCTCCTACGAGCAGTACTTC. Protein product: CVSSQAGFSYEQYF.

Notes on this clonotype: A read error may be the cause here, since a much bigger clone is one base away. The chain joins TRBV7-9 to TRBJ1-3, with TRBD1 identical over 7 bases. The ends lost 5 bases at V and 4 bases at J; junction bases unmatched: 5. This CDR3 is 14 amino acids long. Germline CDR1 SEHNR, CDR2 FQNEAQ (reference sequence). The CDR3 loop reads CASSNLGQGNTIYF. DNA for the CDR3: TGTGCCAGCAGCAATCTGGGACAGGGAAACACCATATATTTT.

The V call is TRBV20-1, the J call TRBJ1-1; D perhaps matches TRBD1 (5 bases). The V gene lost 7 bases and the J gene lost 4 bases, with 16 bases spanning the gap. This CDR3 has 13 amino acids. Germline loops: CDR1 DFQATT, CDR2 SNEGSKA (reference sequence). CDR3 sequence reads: CSVSMGQFTEAFF. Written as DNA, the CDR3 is TGCAGTGTGTCCATGGGGCAGTTCACTGAAGCTTTCTTT.

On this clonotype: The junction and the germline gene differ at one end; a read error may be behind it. CDR3: CASSFRGGQEAQNF. CDR3 nucleotide sequence: TGTGCCAGCAGCTTCAGAGGGGGACAAGAGGCCCAGAACTTC. The chain is built from TRBV11-2 and TRBJ2-5, with a possible D match to TRBD1 (6 bases). Germline CDR1 reads SGHAT; CDR2 reads FQNNGV. The CDR3 totals 14 residues.

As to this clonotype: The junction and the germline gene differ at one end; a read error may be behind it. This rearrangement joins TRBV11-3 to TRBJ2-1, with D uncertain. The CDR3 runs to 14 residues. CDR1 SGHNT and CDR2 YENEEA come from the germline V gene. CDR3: CASNLCVSNNEQFF. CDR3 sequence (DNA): TGTGCCAGCAACTTATGCGTCTCTAACAATGAGCAGTTCTTC.

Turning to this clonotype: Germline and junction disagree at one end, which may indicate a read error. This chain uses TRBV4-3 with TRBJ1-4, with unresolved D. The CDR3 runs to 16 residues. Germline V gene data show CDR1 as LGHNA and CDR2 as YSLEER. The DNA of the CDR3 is TGCGCTAGCAGCCAAGATCTTAGGGAACGAAATGATAAACTGTTTTTT. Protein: CASSQDLRERNDKLFF.

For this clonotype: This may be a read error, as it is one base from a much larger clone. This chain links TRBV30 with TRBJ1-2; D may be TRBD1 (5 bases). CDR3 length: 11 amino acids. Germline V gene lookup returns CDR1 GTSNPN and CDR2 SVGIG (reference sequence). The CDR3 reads CAWRGVYGFTF. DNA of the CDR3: TGTGCCTGGAGGGGGGTGTATGGCTTCACCTTC.

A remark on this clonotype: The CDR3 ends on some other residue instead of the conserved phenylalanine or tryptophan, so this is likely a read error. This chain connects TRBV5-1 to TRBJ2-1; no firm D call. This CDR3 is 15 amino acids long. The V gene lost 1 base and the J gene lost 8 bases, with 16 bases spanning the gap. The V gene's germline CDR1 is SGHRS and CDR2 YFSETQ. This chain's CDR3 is CASSLSGETGHEQFL. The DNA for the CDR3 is TGCGCCAGCAGCTTGTCCGGAGAAACGGGCCATGAGCAGTTCTTA.

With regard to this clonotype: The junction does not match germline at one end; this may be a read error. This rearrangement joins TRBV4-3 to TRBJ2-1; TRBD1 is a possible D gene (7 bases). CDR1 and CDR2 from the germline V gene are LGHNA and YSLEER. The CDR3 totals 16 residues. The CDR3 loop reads CASNQETRGRYNEQFF. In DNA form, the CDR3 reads TGTGCCAGCAACCAAGAAACCAGGGGGAGGTACAATGAGCAGTTCTTC.

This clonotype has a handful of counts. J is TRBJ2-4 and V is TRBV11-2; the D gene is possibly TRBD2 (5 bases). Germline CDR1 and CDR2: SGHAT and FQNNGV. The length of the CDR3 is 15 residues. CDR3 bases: TGTACTAGTACCACTTCGGCGGTAGCCAAAAACATTCAGTACTTC. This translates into CTSTTSAVAKNIQYF.

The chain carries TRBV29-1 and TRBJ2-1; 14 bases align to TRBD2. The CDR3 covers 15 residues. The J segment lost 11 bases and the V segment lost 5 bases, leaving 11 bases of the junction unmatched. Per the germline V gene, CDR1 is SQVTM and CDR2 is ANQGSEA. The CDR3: CSVRLAGGFYIKQFF. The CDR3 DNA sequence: TGCAGCGTTAGACTAGCGGGAGGGTTCTACATTAAGCAGTTCTTC.

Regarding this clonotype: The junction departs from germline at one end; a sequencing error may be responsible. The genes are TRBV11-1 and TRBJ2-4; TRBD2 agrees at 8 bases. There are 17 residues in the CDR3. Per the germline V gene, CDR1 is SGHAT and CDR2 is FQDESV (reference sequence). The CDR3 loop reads CASSFPGTRGTKNIHYF. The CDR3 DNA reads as TGTGCTAGCAGCTTTCCCGGGACTAGGGGGACCAAAAACATTCACTATTTC.

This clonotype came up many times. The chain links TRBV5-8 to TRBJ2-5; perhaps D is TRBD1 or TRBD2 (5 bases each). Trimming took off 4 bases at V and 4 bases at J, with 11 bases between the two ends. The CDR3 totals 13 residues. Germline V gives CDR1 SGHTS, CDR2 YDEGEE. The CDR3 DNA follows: TGTGCCAGCAGCCCGGGACCTGGAGAGACCCAGTACTTC. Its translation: CASSPGPGETQYF.

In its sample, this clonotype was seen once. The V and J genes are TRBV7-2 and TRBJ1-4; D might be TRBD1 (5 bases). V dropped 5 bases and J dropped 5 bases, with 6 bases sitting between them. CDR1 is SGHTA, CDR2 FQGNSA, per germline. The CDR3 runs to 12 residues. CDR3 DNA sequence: TGTGCCAGCAGCCGGACAAATGAAAAACTGTTTTTT. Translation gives CASSRTNEKLFF.